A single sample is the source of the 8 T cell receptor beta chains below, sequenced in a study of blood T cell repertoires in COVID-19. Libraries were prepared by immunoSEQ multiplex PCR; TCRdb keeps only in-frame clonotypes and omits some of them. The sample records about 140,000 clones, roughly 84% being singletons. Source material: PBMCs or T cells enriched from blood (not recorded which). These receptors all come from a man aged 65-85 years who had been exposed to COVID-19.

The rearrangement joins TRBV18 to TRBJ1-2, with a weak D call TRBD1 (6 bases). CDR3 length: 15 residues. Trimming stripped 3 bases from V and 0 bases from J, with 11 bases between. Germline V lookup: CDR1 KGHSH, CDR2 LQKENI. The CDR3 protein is CASSPDRNSNYGYTF. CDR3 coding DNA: TGTGCCAGCTCACCGGACAGAAACTCTAACTATGGCTACACCTTC.

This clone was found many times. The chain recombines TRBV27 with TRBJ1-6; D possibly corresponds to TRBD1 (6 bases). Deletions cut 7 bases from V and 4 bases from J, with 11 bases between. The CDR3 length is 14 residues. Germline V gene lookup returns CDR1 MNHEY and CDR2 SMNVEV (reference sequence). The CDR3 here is CASNTQGYNSPLHF. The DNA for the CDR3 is TGTGCCAGCAACACACAGGGATATAATTCACCCCTCCACTTT.

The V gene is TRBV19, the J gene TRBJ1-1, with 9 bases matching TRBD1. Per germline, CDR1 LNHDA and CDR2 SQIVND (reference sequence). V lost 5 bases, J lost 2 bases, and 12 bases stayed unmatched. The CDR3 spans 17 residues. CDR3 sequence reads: CASSWGTGLVGNTEAFF. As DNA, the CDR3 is TGTGCCAGTAGTTGGGGGACAGGGTTGGTTGGAAACACTGAAGCTTTCTTT.

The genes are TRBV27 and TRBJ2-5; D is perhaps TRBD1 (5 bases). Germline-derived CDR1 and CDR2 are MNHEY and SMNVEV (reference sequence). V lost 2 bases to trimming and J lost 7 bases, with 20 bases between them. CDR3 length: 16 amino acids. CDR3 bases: TGTGCCAGCAGTTTAGGGGCCGGAGCTTCCCCGGCGACCCAGTACTTC. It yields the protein CASSLGAGASPATQYF.

The CDR3 DNA follows: TGTGCCAGCTCACGAGACAGGGTGGAGGGCTATGGCTACACCTTC. This translates into CASSRDRVEGYGYTF. The rearrangement joins TRBV18 to TRBJ1-2; 7 bases agree with TRBD1. Germline V gene sequence: CDR1 KGHSH, CDR2 LQKENI. With V trimmed by 4 bases and J by 4 bases, 9 bases remained unmatched. The CDR3 sequence is 15 residues long.

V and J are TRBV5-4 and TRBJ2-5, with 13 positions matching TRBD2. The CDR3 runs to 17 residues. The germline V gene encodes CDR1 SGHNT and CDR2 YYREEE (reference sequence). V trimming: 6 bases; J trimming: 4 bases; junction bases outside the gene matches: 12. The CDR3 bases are TGTGCCAGCACCCGACTAGCGGGAGGCTACCGGGGAGAGACCCAGTACTTC. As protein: CASTRLAGGYRGETQYF. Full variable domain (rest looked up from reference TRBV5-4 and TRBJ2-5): ETGVTQSPTHLIKTRGQQVTLRCSSQSGHNTVSWYQQALGQGPQFIFQYYREEENGRGNFPPRFSGLQFPNYSSELNVNALELDDSALYLCASTRLAGGYRGETQYFGPGTRLLVL.

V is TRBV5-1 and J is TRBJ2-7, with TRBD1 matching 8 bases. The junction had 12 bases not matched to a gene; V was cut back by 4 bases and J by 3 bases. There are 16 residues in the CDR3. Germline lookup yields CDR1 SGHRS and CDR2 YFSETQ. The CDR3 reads CASSPGQEGGLYEQYF. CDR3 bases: TGCGCCAGCAGCCCGGGACAGGAAGGCGGGCTCTACGAGCAGTACTTC.

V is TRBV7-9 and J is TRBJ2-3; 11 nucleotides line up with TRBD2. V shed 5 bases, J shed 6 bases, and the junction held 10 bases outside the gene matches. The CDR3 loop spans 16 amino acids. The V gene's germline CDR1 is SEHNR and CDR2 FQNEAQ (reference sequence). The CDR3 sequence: CASSPASGGTTDTQYF. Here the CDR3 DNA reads TGTGCCAGCAGCCCAGCTAGCGGGGGGACGACGGATACGCAGTATTTT.